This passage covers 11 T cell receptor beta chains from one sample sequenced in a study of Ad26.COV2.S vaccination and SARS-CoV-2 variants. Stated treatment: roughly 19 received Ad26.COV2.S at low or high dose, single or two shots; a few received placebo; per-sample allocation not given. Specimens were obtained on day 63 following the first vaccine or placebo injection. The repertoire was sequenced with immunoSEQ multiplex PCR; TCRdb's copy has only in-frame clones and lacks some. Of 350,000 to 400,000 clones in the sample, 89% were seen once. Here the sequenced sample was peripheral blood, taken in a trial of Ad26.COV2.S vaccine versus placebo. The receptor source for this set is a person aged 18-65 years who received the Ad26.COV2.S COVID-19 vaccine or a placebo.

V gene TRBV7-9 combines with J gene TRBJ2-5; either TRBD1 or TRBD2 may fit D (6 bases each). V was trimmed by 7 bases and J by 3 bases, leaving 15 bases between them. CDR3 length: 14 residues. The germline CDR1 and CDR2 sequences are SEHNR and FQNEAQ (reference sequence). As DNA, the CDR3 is TGTGCCAGCACCCTACAGGGAGGAGAAGAGACCCAGTACTTC. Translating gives CASTLQGGEETQYF.

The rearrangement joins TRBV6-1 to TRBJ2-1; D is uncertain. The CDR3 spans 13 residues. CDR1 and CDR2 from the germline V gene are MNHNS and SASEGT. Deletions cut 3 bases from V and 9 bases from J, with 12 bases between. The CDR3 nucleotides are TGTGCCAGCAGTGACGGAGATCGTATTGAGCAGTTCTTC. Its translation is CASSDGDRIEQFF.

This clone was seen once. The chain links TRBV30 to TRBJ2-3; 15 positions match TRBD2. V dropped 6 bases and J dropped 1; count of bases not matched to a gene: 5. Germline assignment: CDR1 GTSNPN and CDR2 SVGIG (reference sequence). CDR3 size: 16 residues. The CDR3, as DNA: TGTGCCTGCGGACTAGCGGGAGGGCCCGGCACAGATACGCAGTATTTT. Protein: CACGLAGGPGTDTQYF.

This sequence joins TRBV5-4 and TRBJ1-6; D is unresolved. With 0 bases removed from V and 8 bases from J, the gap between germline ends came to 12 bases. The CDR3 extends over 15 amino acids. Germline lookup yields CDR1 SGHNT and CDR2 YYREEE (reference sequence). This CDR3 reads CASSLAGSGDSPLHF. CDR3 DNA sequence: TGTGCCAGCAGCTTGGCCGGGTCTGGAGATTCACCCCTCCACTTT.

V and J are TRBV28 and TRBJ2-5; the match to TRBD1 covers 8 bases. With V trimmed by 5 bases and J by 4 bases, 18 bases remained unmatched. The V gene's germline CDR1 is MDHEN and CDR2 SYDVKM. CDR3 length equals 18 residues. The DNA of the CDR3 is TGTGCCAGCAGTAGGACAGGGTGGCTAGAGGGTCAGGGAGAGACCCAGTACTTC. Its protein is CASSRTGWLEGQGETQYF.

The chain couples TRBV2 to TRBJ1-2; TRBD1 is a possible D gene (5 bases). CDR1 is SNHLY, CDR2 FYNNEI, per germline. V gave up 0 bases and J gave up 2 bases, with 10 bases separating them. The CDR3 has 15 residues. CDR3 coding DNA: TGTGCCAGCAGTGAAGCCCGGGGGGTAAACTATGGCTACACCTTC. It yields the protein CASSEARGVNYGYTF. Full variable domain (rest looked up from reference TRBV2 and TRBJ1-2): EPEVTQTPSHQVTQMGQEVILRCVPISNHLYFYWYRQILGQKVEFLVSFYNNEISEKSEIFDDQFSVERPDGSNFTLKIRSTKLEDSAMYFCASSEARGVNYGYTFGSGTRLTVV.

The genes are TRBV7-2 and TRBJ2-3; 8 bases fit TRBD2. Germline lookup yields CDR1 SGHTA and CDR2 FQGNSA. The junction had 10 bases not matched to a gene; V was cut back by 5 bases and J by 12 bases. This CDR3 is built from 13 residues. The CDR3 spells CASSPTGTSKQYF. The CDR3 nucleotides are TGTGCCAGCAGCCCCACCGGGACTAGTAAACAGTATTTT.

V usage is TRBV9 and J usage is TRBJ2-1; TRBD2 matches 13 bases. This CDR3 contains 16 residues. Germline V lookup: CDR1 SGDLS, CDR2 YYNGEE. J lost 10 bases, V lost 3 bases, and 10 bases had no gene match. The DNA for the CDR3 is TGTGCCAGCAGCGCACCACTAGCGGGAGGGGGGAAGGAGCAGTTCTTC. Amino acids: CASSAPLAGGGKEQFF.

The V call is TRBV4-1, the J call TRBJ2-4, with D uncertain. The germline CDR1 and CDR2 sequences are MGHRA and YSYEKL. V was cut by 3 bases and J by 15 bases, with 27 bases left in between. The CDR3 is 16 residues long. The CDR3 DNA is TGCGCCAGCAGCCACGCCGCCCCGCCTGATATCCCTCTCAGGTACTTC. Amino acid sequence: CASSHAAPPDIPLRYF.

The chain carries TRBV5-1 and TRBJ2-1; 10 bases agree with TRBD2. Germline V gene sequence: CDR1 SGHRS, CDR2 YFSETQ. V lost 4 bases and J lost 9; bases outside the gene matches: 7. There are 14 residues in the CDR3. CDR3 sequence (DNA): TGCGCCAGCAGCCCAGCGGGAGGGCCGAGTGAGCAGTTCTTC. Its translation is CASSPAGGPSEQFF.

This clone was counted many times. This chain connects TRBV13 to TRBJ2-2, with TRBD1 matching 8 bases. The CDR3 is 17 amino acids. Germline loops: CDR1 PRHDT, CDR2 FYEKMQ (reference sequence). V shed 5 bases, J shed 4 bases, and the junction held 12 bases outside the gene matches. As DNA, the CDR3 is TGTGCCAGCAGCCGCCCCGACAGGGGAGATCGCACCGGGGAGCTGTTTTTT. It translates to CASSRPDRGDRTGELFF.